The source of this TCR beta chain is a study of radiation and T cells in renal cell carcinoma. Overall study findings and caveats: From baseline, blood top tumor clonotypes peaked at 2 weeks post-radiation. Without pretreatment biopsies, baseline tumor clonotype presence was undetermined.

This CDR3 is built from 12 residues. The V gene lost 8 bases and the J gene lost 5 bases, with 13 bases spanning the gap. Germline loops: CDR1 MNHEY, CDR2 SMNVEV (reference sequence). On this clone: The antigen is unknown.

Time point of the sample: baseline pretreatment blood. As to treatment: 15 Gy SBRT to primary tumor, nephrectomy 4 weeks later. Radiation-treated patients gave blood at baseline, week 2 and week 4. The patient's renal cell carcinoma had clear cell pathology. Measured with immunoSEQ multiplex PCR; TCRdb has only the in-frame clones, and not every one. The top ten clones hold about 37% of a sample with about 22,000 clones, approximately 80% of them seen once. The sample consisted of blood, taken from a patient whose treatment included radiotherapy and nephrectomy. This TCR derives from a man in his 60s with renal cell carcinoma. The rearrangement links TRBV27 to TRBJ2-7; possible D gene TRBD1, 5 bases. This CDR3 reads CASSPLGDEQYF. CDR3 bases: TGTGCCAGCTCCCCGCTAGGGGACGAGCAGTACTTC.